What follows are 3 T cell receptor beta chains derived from one specimen sequenced in a study of graft-versus-host responses after intestinal transplantation. Libraries were prepared by immunoSEQ multiplex PCR; TCRdb keeps only in-frame clonotypes and omits some of them. The table has around 93,000 clones, around nine tenths seen once. These TCRs' antigens remain unknown. Sequenced here: unstimulated CD8+ T cells sorted from spleen or lymph node cells, sampled before intestinal transplant. Receptors were obtained from a human donor who received an intestinal transplant.

The chain combines TRBV27 with TRBJ2-2; possibly TRBD1 or TRBD2 for D (6 bases each). V lost 5 bases and J 1 base, leaving 8 bases between the germline ends. This CDR3 is 14 amino acids long. Germline-derived CDR1 and CDR2 are MNHEY and SMNVEV (reference sequence). The DNA for the CDR3 is TGTGCCAGCAGTGCGGGACAGAACACCGGGGAGCTGTTTTTT. Its translation: CASSAGQNTGELFF.

This clone was seen once. J is TRBJ2-5 and V is TRBV18; weak D call: TRBD1 (5 bases). Trimming took off 2 bases at V and 0 bases at J, with 7 bases between the two ends. Germline V lookup: CDR1 KGHSH, CDR2 LQKENI. The CDR3 totals 14 residues. This CDR3 is CASSPTGYQETQYF. The CDR3 coding sequence is TGTGCCAGCTCACCAACAGGTTACCAAGAGACCCAGTACTTC.

This chain links TRBV2 with TRBJ2-1; 12 bases match TRBD2. The CDR3 runs 15 residues. The J segment lost 7 bases and the V segment lost 6 bases, leaving 7 bases of the junction unmatched. Germline loops: CDR1 SNHLY, CDR2 FYNNEI. The CDR3 here is CASSDLAGGLNEQFF. The CDR3 DNA follows: TGTGCCAGCAGCGATCTAGCGGGAGGGTTGAATGAGCAGTTCTTC.